In this sample, the clone carrying this T cell receptor (beta chain) turned up a few times. Its antigen is not known. TCRdb processed the 5' RACE reads anew with MiXCR; each CDR3 protein has one entry. Altogether more than 1.5 million distinct CDR3 sequences are present, around a third being singletons, with the ten largest covering about 0.27%. This entry comes from a study of identical twins. Broader study findings: Researchers reported excess low generation probability among twin-shared out-of-frame alpha sequences.

The germline CDR1 and CDR2 sequences are SEHNR and FQNEAQ (reference sequence). The CDR3 contains 16 residues. Unmatched junction bases numbered 12, after V lost 5 bases and J lost 7 bases. Sequencing used cord blood. The gene calls are TRBV7-9 and TRBJ2-3; TRBD2 agrees at 10 bases. The receptor was isolated from a newborn girl in good health. The CDR3, as DNA: TGTGCCAGCAGCCCGAGGCTACTAGCGGGATGGCATACGCAGTATTTT. Residues: CASSPRLLAGWHTQYF.